This T cell receptor beta chain is from a study of beta chain features in type 1 diabetes. Study conclusions and caveats: For type 1 diabetes patients, VDJ junctions showed fewer insertions and more deletions.

Expressed TCRB transcripts were sequenced, since all the RNA that had been isolated was reverse transcribed. Generated by immunoSEQ multiplex PCR, the TCRdb table keeps only in-frame clones and is missing some. The sample consists of around 40,000 clones, roughly half of them appearing once. On this clone itself: Its antigen is still unknown.

Specimen: Tregs from blood. The receptor comes from a woman younger than 30 in good health.

The DNA for the CDR3 is TGTGCCAGCAGTCCAGGTCCTCTTCTTTATACGCAGTATTTT. This codes for CASSPGPLLYTQYF. V gene TRBV27 combines with J gene TRBJ2-3; unclear D gene. V was pared by 5 bases and J by 7 bases, with 16 bases between. The CDR3 loop spans 14 amino acids. Germline V CDR1 and CDR2: MNHEY, SMNVEV (reference sequence).